This TCR beta chain was identified in a study of identical twins. One entry per CDR3 protein, called by TCRdb with MiXCR from the 5' RACE reads. The repertoire holds 350,000 or so distinct CDR3 sequences, with over 9% as singletons. V shed 1 base, J shed 8 bases, and the junction held 11 bases outside the gene matches. Germline values: CDR1 SGHKS, CDR2 YYEKEE (reference sequence). This CDR3 region has 16 residues. This clonotype was detected only a few times. The same data also went into a second study, on yellow fever vaccine responses in identical twins.

The receptor comes from a woman aged 18-29 years in good health. The sample consisted of CD8+ T cells sorted from blood. The V and J genes are TRBV5-5 and TRBJ2-1; 8 nucleotides line up with TRBD1. In DNA, the CDR3 is TGTGCCAGCAGCTTGAGACAGGGGACCCCATTGTATGAGCAGTTCTTC. The encoded protein is CASSLRQGTPLYEQFF.